What follows are 6 T cell receptor beta chains derived from one specimen sequenced in a study of cytomegalovirus exposure and HLA in healthy donors. In the PCR, 60 Vbeta and 13 Jbeta primers were used. Only in-frame clones appear in the TCRdb table, and some are missing; sequencing was by immunoSEQ multiplex PCR. Of about 120,000 clones in the sample, under 85% were seen once. Specimen: PBMCs. All receptors derive from a man younger than 40 in good health and CMV-seropositive.

This clone has a count of ten or more. V usage is TRBV5-1 and J usage is TRBJ2-2; 9 bases fit TRBD2. The CDR3 runs to 16 residues. CDR1 SGHRS and CDR2 YFSETQ come from the germline V gene. With 0 bases clipped from V and 5 bases from J, the junction kept 5 bases outside the gene matches. DNA of the CDR3: TGCGCCAGCAGCTTGGTGTTCAGCGGGGGGACCGGGGAGCTGTTTTTT. Translation gives CASSLVFSGGTGELFF.

This clone was recorded once. The chain combines TRBV7-6 with TRBJ2-2; 10 bases match TRBD2. CDR3 length: 16 amino acids. Germline V gene sequence: CDR1 SGHVS, CDR2 FNYEAQ. V lost 5 bases to trimming and J lost 2 bases; unmatched junction nucleotides: 5. CDR3 DNA sequence: TGTGCCAGCAGCCGAAGCGGGGGGGGCAACACCGGGGAGCTGTTTTTT. Translation: CASSRSGGGNTGELFF.

The CDR3 here is CASSPGTGGEYEQYF. The CDR3 region has the DNA TGTGCCAGCAGCCCCGGGACAGGGGGCGAGTACGAGCAGTACTTC. The chain links TRBV7-7 to TRBJ2-5; 12 bases fit TRBD1. Gene TRBJ2-7 matches the end of the DNA better, so the J call may be wrong. CDR1 is SSHAT and CDR2 is FNYEAQ in the germline V gene (reference sequence). The CDR3 has 15 residues.

This chain joins TRBV5-1 and TRBJ2-7, with D possibly matching TRBD1 (6 bases). The germline gives CDR1 SGHRS, CDR2 YFSETQ. The CDR3 has 15 residues. Trimming shortened V by 4 bases and J by 2 bases, and 16 bases separated the two germline ends. The CDR3 DNA sequence: TGCGCCAGCAGCGTGGGATCCAGGGGCCCCTACGAGCAGTACTTC. Translation gives CASSVGSRGPYEQYF.

The chain carries TRBV27 and TRBJ2-1, with D possibly TRBD1 on 9 matching bases. In germline, CDR1 is MNHEY, CDR2 SMNVEV (reference sequence). This CDR3 comprises 16 residues. V was cut by 8 bases and J by 8 bases, with 25 bases left in between. CDR3 region: CASSRGGTGRTYEQFF. CDR3 in DNA: TGTGCCAGCTCACGGGGGGGGACAGGGCGTACCTATGAGCAGTTCTTC.

The rearrangement joins TRBV7-8 to TRBJ2-5, with a weak D call TRBD1 (5 bases). Trimming cost V 10 bases and J 4 bases, with 28 bases left between them. This CDR3 spans 17 amino acids. Germline CDR1 SGHVS, CDR2 FQNEAQ. CDR3: CATAAWSRDVVGETQYF. In DNA, the CDR3 is TGTGCCACAGCCGCGTGGTCCAGGGATGTAGTGGGAGAGACCCAGTACTTC. Drawing the rest from reference TRBV7-8 and TRBJ2-5, the complete variable domain is GAGVSQSPRYKVAKRGQDVALRCDPISGHVSLFWYQQALGQGPEFLTYFQNEAQLDKSGLPSDRFFAERPEGSVSTLKIQRTQQEDSAVYLCATAAWSRDVVGETQYFGPGTRLLVL.